Listed here is a single T cell receptor (beta chain). The antigen is undetermined. The PCR was carried out with 60 Vbeta primers and 13 Jbeta primers. Method: immunoSEQ multiplex PCR; TCRdb's copy keeps in-frame clones and lacks some. The table includes over 100,000 clones, more than 65% detected once. This entry comes from a study of cytomegalovirus exposure and HLA in healthy donors. Study-wide context: HLA-typed donors contributed some 77 million unique TCRs, which were held in an early data release. The study's findings and limits: In a later analysis, a missense DCLRE1C variant was linked to TCR beta V- and J-gene trimming. Prior analysis indicated that the majority of TCR beta V segments exhibited productivity approximately 90% or approximately 30% of the time. Beyond CMV serostatus, there was no information to go on about immune exposure.

Germline V gene lookup returns CDR1 SGHVS and CDR2 FQNEAQ. The V end was cut by 1 base, the J end by 2 bases, with 14 bases between. The length of the CDR3 is 16 residues. The chain recombines TRBV7-8 with TRBJ1-1; D is ambiguous. Sequences were obtained from PBMCs. This receptor was identified in a woman in her 30s in good health and CMV-seronegative. CDR3 sequence reads: CASSLGVAGANTEAFF. Here the CDR3 DNA reads TGTGCCAGCAGCTTAGGGGTCGCGGGAGCTAACACTGAAGCTTTCTTT.